Listed below are T cell receptor beta chains from one sample, sequenced in a study of blood T cells in healthy people across ages. Each CDR3 protein is one row after TCRdb ran MiXCR on the 5' RACE reads. The sample includes about a million distinct CDR3 sequences, 48% seen only once; the top ten take over 10%. Sequenced: blood. These receptors were taken from a man aged 25 to 45 in good health. The conserved cysteine and the conserved F or W are not part of the CDR3 here. The order of the fields is V gene, CDR3 protein.

v_call: TRBV6-2/TRBV6-3
cdr3_aa: ASTDPYEQY

v_call: TRBV20-1
cdr3_aa: SADFGTLNSPLH

v_call: TRBV28
cdr3_aa: ASSLAPGGTGQPQH

v_call: TRBV7-8
cdr3_aa: ASSFRTGGDGYT

v_call: TRBV28
cdr3_aa: ASSLPQAGGRSPLH

v_call: TRBV7-2
cdr3_aa: ASSLEWGQGGQY

v_call: TRBV25-1
cdr3_aa: ASSVADFQETQY

v_call: TRBV20-1
cdr3_aa: SARDLLAGTIYEQY

v_call: TRBV13
cdr3_aa: ASSFGARGVQETQY

v_call: TRBV12-3/TRBV12-4
cdr3_aa: ASSFAPYEQY

v_call: TRBV9
cdr3_aa: ASSPVGPPDTRY

v_call: TRBV12-3/TRBV12-4
cdr3_aa: ASSPPRVPYEQY

v_call: TRBV20-1
cdr3_aa: SASRNQGTQY

v_call: TRBV7-2
cdr3_aa: ASSLLGGFSNQPQH

v_call: TRBV10-3
cdr3_aa: AISGETANYEQY

v_call: TRBV29-1
cdr3_aa: SVETGVPEAF

v_call: TRBV3-1
cdr3_aa: ASSQIHEQY

v_call: TRBV2
cdr3_aa: ASRDISDSTEAF

v_call: TRBV4-1
cdr3_aa: ASSQAGNNEQF

v_call: TRBV7-2
cdr3_aa: ASSLFPGLTQPQH

v_call: TRBV27
cdr3_aa: ASSLGLAGGETQY

v_call: TRBV7-9
cdr3_aa: ASSKFGEEQY

v_call: TRBV6-1
cdr3_aa: ATRSALDGHT